Presented here are 21 T cell receptor beta chains from one specimen sequenced in a study of T cells in Graves' hyperthyroidism and ophthalmopathy. The source material, RNA transcripts, was used to amplify TCR beta CDR3 regions. Carried out on the TCR CDR3, a first-round RT-PCR used the HTBI primer set. Via MiXCR, TCRdb re-called the multiplex PCR reads, giving one row per CDR3 protein. The data contain 300,000 to 350,000 distinct CDR3 sequences, approximately 15% of them singletons. Sequencing was performed on blood. These receptors were taken from a woman in her twenties or thirties with Graves' hyperthyroidism.

The chain combines TRBV11-2 with TRBJ2-1; TRBD2 matches 12 bases. Germline values: CDR1 SGHAT, CDR2 FQNNGV. The CDR3 runs to 18 residues. Germline trimming cut 3 bases from V and 10 bases from J; bases unmatched to any gene: 16. CDR3 amino acids: CASSLGAILAGGPFEQFF. The CDR3 DNA sequence: TGTGCCAGCAGCTTGGGGGCGATCCTAGCGGGAGGGCCATTCGAGCAGTTCTTC.

This clonotype has ten or more counts. This chain connects TRBV28 to TRBJ2-3; TRBD1 matches at 9 bases. Germline V gives CDR1 MDHEN, CDR2 SYDVKM. The ends lost 3 bases at V and 2 bases at J; junction bases unmatched: 9. The CDR3 sequence is 17 residues long. The DNA for the CDR3 is TGTGCCAGCAGTTTCTACTCGACAGGGGGGAACACAGATACGCAGTATTTT. This sequence encodes CASSFYSTGGNTDTQYF.

At least ten counts were recorded for this clonotype. The DNA of the CDR3 is TGTGCCAGCAGCGTGGGGACTTCTGATAGTGCGGGCTATGGCTACACCTTC. Amino acids: CASSVGTSDSAGYGYTF. V is TRBV9 and J is TRBJ1-2; D perhaps matches TRBD1 (5 bases). The CDR3 runs 17 residues. Deletions cut 2 bases from V and 4 bases from J, with 21 bases between. Per germline, CDR1 SGDLS and CDR2 YYNGEE.

This clonotype was seen more than once but under ten times. This chain connects TRBV30 to TRBJ1-6; D not certain. V lost 1 base and J 11 bases, leaving 15 bases between the germline ends. Germline CDR1 reads GTSNPN; CDR2 reads SVGIG (reference sequence). The CDR3 sequence is 14 residues long. The DNA of the CDR3 is TGTGCCTGGAGTGGAGCCTTTAATTCGGCACCCCTCCACTTT. This sequence encodes CAWSGAFNSAPLHF. The complete variable domain, with remaining parts taken from reference TRBV30 and TRBJ1-6, reads SQTIHQWPATLVQPVGSPLSLECTVEGTSNPNLYWYRQAAGRGLQLLFYSVGIGQISSEVPQNLSASRPQDRQFILSSKKLLLSDSGFYLCAWSGAFNSAPLHFGNGTRLTVT.

Many counts were recorded for this clonotype. The chain recombines TRBV7-9 with TRBJ1-5; TRBD1 matches 8 bases. The CDR3 extends over 16 amino acids. Germline values: CDR1 SEHNR, CDR2 FQNEAQ (reference sequence). V lost 2 bases to trimming and J lost 4 bases; unmatched junction nucleotides: 7. CDR3 sequence reads: CASSLSDRGWNQPQHF. The DNA for the CDR3 is TGTGCCAGCAGCTTAAGTGACAGGGGCTGGAATCAGCCCCAGCATTTT.

Many counts were recorded for this clonotype. This chain uses TRBV11-2 with TRBJ2-7, with D possibly matching TRBD1 (6 bases). V lost 8 bases, J lost 1 base, and 12 bases lay in between. Germline CDR1 is SGHAT and CDR2 is FQNNGV. The CDR3 has 13 residues. Here the CDR3 reads CASGLGGSYEQYF. The CDR3 DNA reads TGTGCCAGCGGGTTAGGGGGATCCTACGAGCAGTACTTC.

The chain recombines TRBV29-1 with TRBJ2-1; possibly TRBD2 for D (5 bases). Trimming pared 3 bases from V and 7 bases from J, leaving 13 bases between. CDR1 and CDR2 (germline): SQVTM, ANQGSEA. The CDR3 is 13 residues long. In nucleotides, the CDR3 is TGCAGCGTTGAGAGCGGACTTACTAATGAGCAGTTCTTC. Amino acids: CSVESGLTNEQFF.

Concerning this clonotype: This may come from a read error, since a much larger clone is one base off. This chain uses TRBV28 with TRBJ2-1; possibly TRBD1 for D (6 bases). This CDR3 is 13 amino acids long. V dropped 3 bases and J dropped 12 bases, with 15 bases sitting between them. CDR1 MDHEN and CDR2 SYDVKM come from the germline V gene. CDR3 in amino acids: CASSLGARSGQFF. The CDR3 bases are TGTGCCAGCAGTTTGGGGGCTCGAAGTGGGCAGTTCTTC.

In this sample, this clonotype turned up a few times. The CDR3 coding sequence is TGTGCCAGCACTCCCGTACGGGGGCTCTATGGCTACACCTTC. Encoded protein: CASTPVRGLYGYTF. The V call is TRBV5-6, the J call TRBJ1-2, with D tentatively TRBD1 (6 bases). The CDR3 consists of 14 residues. The germline V gene encodes CDR1 SGHDT and CDR2 YYEEEE. Trimming stripped 6 bases from V and 4 bases from J, with 16 bases between.

This clonotype was seen repeatedly, ten times or more. This sequence joins TRBV11-2 and TRBJ2-7; perhaps TRBD1 as D (5 bases). With 3 bases removed from V and 6 bases from J, the gap between germline ends came to 15 bases. The CDR3 loop spans 14 amino acids. Germline CDR1 reads SGHAT; CDR2 reads FQNNGV. The CDR3 here is CASSFGATAPEQYF. The CDR3 region has the DNA TGTGCCAGCAGCTTTGGGGCTACGGCCCCCGAGCAGTACTTC.

V is TRBV19 and J is TRBJ2-1; TRBD1 matches 8 bases. V was pared by 4 bases and J by 0 bases, with 8 bases of the junction left unmatched. The length of the CDR3 is 17 residues. Per the germline V gene, CDR1 is LNHDA and CDR2 is SQIVND (reference sequence). The CDR3: CASSNKGTGISYNEQFF. The CDR3 DNA follows: TGTGCCAGTAGTAATAAGGGGACAGGCATCTCCTACAATGAGCAGTTCTTC.

This chain's CDR3 is CASSLFAGNQPQHF. Here the CDR3 DNA reads TGTGCCAGCAGTTTATTCGCAGGTAATCAGCCCCAGCATTTT. V gene TRBV27 combines with J gene TRBJ1-5; D unresolved. CDR3 length equals 14 residues. V dropped 1 base and J dropped 4 bases, with 8 bases sitting between them. Germline V gene data show CDR1 as MNHEY and CDR2 as SMNVEV (reference sequence).

The table lists this clonotype with a few counts. This chain connects TRBV11-2 to TRBJ1-1; D is perhaps TRBD1 (5 bases). The CDR3 length is 14 residues. V lost 8 bases and J lost 3, with 16 bases in between. Germline CDR1 reads SGHAT; CDR2 reads FQNNGV. The CDR3 nucleotides read TGTGCCAGCGGCAAGAGGGGTGGAGACACTGAAGCTTTCTTT. It yields the protein CASGKRGGDTEAFF.

The chain carries TRBV28 and TRBJ1-2, with D tentatively TRBD1 (5 bases). CDR3 length: 12 residues. Trimming removed 8 bases at V and 8 bases at J, with 15 bases between. Per the germline V gene, CDR1 is MDHEN and CDR2 is SYDVKM. CDR3 coding DNA: TGTGCCAGCCTCAGGCCGGGGGGGGGCTACACCTTC. Translated: CASLRPGGGYTF.

In DNA, the CDR3 is TGCGCCAGCAGCTTGGCCGGGACAGGGGGGCCCCAGCATTTT. As protein: CASSLAGTGGPQHF. This chain connects TRBV5-1 to TRBJ1-5, with 11 bases fitting TRBD1. Trimming removed 0 bases from V and 9 bases from J; junction bases left unmatched: 2. Germline CDR1 reads SGHRS; CDR2 reads YFSETQ. This CDR3 is 14 amino acids long.

This chain links TRBV7-2 with TRBJ2-7, with 9 nucleotides matching TRBD1. Per the germline V gene, CDR1 is SGHTA and CDR2 is FQGNSA. After removal of 5 bases from V and 7 bases from J, the junction contained 9 bases not matched to a gene. The CDR3 totals 14 residues. The CDR3 region has the DNA TGTGCCAGCAGCATCCGGGACAGGGTGGCTGAGCAGTACTTC. It yields the protein CASSIRDRVAEQYF.

Only a few counts were recorded for this clonotype. The chain uses TRBV14 and TRBJ2-7; D is perhaps TRBD2 (6 bases). Per germline, CDR1 SGHDN and CDR2 FVKESK. V gave up 1 base and J gave up 2 bases, with 9 bases separating them. The CDR3 covers 14 residues. The CDR3 nucleotides are TGTGCCAGCAGCCAAGGTAGCGGAGCCTACGAGCAGTACTTC. As protein: CASSQGSGAYEQYF.

This clonotype was observed at least ten times. This sequence joins TRBV15 and TRBJ2-7; 8 bases line up with TRBD1. Germline-derived CDR1 and CDR2 are LNHNV and YYDKDF (reference sequence). CDR3 length: 15 amino acids. V was pared by 0 bases and J by 1 base, with 2 bases of the junction left unmatched. CDR3 nucleotides: TGTGCCACCAGCAGAGATACAGGGGGGTCCTACGAGCAGTACTTC. Residues: CATSRDTGGSYEQYF. Full variable domain (remainder filled in from reference TRBV15 and TRBJ2-7): DAMVIQNPRYQVTQFGKPVTLSCSQTLNHNVMYWYQQKSSQAPKLLFHYYDKDFNNEADTPDNFQSRRPNTSFCFLDIRSPGLGDTAMYLCATSRDTGGSYEQYFGPGTRLTVT.

This clonotype was picked up many times. This chain connects TRBV28 to TRBJ1-4, with TRBD1 matching over 10 bases. From germline, CDR1 is MDHEN and CDR2 SYDVKM. The CDR3 consists of 14 residues. The trim removed 5 bases at V and 8 bases at J, leaving 5 bases unmatched. DNA for the CDR3: TGTGCCAGCAGTCAAGGACAGGGGGGAGAAAAACTGTTTTTT. As protein: CASSQGQGGEKLFF.

This sequence joins TRBV7-2 and TRBJ2-7; D possibly corresponds to TRBD2 (6 bases). V lost 7 bases, J lost 0 bases, and 22 bases lay in between. Germline values: CDR1 SGHTA, CDR2 FQGNSA. The CDR3 consists of 17 residues. Here the CDR3 DNA reads TGTGCCAGCACCCTCAGTAGCCTGGCGGGAAGCTCCTACGAGCAGTACTTC. Its protein is CASTLSSLAGSSYEQYF.

The chain links TRBV29-1 to TRBJ2-5, with 7 bases aligning to TRBD1. Germline V gene lookup returns CDR1 SQVTM and CDR2 ANQGSEA. V trimming: 8 bases; J trimming: 6 bases; junction bases outside the gene matches: 12. The CDR3 is 13 residues long. This chain's CDR3 is CSPLTGSRKTQYF. In DNA form, the CDR3 reads TGCAGCCCGTTGACAGGGTCTAGGAAGACCCAGTACTTC.